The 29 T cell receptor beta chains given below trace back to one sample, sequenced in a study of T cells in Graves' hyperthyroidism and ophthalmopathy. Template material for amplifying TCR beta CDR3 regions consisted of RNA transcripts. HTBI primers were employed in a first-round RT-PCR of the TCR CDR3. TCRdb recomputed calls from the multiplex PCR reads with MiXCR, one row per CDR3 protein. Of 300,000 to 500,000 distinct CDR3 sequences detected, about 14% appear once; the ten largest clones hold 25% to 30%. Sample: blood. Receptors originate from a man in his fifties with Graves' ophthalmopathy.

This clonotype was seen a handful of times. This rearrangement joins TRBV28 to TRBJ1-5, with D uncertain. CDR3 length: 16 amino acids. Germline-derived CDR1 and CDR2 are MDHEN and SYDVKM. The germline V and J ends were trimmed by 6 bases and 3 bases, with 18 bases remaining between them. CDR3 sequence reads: CASRGSVGSLNQPQHF. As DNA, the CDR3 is TGTGCCAGCAGGGGGTCTGTGGGGAGCCTCAATCAGCCCCAGCATTTT.

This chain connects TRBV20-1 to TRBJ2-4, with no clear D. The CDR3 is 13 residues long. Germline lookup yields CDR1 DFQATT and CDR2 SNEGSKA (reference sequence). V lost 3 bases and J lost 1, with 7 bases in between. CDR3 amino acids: CSASFSAKNIQYF. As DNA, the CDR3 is TGCAGTGCTAGTTTTTCGGCCAAAAACATTCAGTACTTC.

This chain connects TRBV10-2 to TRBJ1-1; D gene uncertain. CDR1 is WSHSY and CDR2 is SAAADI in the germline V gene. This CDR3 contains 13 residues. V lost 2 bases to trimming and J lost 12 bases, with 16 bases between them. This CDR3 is CASSEQAGGKSFF. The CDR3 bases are TGCGCCAGCAGTGAGCAGGCGGGAGGTAAATCTTTCTTT.

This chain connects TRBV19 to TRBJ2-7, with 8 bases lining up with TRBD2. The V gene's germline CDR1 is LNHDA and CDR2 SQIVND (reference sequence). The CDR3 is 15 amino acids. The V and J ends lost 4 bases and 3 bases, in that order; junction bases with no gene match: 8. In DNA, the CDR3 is TGTGCCAGTAGTACAATAGCGGGAACGGGCTACGAGCAGTACTTC. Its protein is CASSTIAGTGYEQYF.

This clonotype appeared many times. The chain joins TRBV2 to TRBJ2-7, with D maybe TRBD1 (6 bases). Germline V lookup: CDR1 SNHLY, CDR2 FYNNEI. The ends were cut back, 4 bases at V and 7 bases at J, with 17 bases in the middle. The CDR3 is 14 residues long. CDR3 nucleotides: TGTGCCAGCAGTGTGGGGGCCGGAAGGTTGGAGCAGTACTTC. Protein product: CASSVGAGRLEQYF.

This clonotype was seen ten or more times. The CDR3: CASSPTSGGLDTQYF. As DNA, the CDR3 is TGCGCCAGCAGCCCGACTAGCGGGGGTTTAGATACGCAGTATTTT. The J gene is TRBJ2-3, the V gene TRBV5-1; 12 bases fit TRBD2. Germline loops: CDR1 SGHRS, CDR2 YFSETQ. This CDR3 has 15 residues. After removal of 4 bases from V and 5 bases from J, the junction contained 5 bases not matched to a gene.

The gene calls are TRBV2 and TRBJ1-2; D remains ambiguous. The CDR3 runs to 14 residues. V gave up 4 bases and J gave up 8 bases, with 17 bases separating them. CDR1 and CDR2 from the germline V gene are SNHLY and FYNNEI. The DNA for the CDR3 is TGTGCCAGCAGTGGGGGTGGGGAGTCGCGAGGCTACACCTTC. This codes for CASSGGGESRGYTF.

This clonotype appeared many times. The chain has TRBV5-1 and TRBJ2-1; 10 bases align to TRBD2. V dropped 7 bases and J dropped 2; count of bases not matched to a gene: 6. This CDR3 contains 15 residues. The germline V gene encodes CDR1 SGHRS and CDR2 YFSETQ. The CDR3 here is CASASGSGPYNEQFF. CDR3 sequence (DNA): TGCGCCAGCGCTAGCGGGAGTGGCCCCTACAATGAGCAGTTCTTC.

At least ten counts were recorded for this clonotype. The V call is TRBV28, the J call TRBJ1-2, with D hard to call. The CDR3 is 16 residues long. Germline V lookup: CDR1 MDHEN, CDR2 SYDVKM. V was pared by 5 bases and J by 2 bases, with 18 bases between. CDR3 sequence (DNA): TGTGCCAGCAGTCCCCAATCTCCGGGGAGCAACTATGGCTACACCTTC. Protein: CASSPQSPGSNYGYTF.

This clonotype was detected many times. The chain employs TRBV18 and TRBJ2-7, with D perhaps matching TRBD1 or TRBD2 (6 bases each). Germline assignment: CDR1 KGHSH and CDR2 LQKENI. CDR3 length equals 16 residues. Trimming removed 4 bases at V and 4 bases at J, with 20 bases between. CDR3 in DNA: TGTGCCAGCTCACGGCTTCGGGGGCTAGCGAGTTACGAGCAGTACTTC. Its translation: CASSRLRGLASYEQYF.

CDR3 DNA sequence: TGCAGCGTTGAACCTTTGGGGGCTCTTAATGAGCAGTTCTTC. It codes for CSVEPLGALNEQFF. This chain uses TRBV29-1 with TRBJ2-1; tentative D call: TRBD1 (6 bases). CDR1 and CDR2 from the germline V gene are SQVTM and ANQGSEA. V was shortened by 2 bases and J by 7 bases, with 15 bases between the two germline ends. The CDR3 totals 14 residues.

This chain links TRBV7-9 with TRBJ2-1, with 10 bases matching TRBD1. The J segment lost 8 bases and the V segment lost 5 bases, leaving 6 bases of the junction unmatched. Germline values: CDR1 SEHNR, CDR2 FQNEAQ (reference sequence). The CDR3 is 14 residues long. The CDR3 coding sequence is TGTGCCAGCAGCCTTGCCGGGACAGGGGATGAGCAGTTCTTC. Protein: CASSLAGTGDEQFF.

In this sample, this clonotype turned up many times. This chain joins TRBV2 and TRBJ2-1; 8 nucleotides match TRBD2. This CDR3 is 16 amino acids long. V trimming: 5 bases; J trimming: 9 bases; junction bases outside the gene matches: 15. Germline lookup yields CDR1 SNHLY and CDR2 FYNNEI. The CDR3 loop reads CASSPRNRAGAAEQFF. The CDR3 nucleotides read TGTGCCAGCAGTCCCCGCAACAGAGCGGGAGCGGCTGAGCAGTTCTTC.

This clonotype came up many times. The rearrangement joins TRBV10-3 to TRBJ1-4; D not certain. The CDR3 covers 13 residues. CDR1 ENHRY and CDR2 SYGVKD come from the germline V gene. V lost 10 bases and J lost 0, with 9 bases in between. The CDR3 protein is CASGPSTNEKLFF. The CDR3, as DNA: TGTGCCAGTGGACCTTCAACTAATGAAAAACTGTTTTTT.

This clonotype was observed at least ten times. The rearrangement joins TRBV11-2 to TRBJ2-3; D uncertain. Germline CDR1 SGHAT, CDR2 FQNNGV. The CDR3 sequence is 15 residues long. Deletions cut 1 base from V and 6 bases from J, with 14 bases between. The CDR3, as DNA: TGTGCCAGCAGCTTAGTCCTCCTGTCTGGGGATACGCAGTATTTT. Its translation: CASSLVLLSGDTQYF.

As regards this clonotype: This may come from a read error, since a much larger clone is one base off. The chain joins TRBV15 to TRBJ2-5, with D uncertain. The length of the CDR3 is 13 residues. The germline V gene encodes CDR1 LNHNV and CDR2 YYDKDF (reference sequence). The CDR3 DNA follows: TGTGCCACCAGCACTGGGCGCTCAGAGACCCGGTACTTC. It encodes CATSTGRSETRYF.

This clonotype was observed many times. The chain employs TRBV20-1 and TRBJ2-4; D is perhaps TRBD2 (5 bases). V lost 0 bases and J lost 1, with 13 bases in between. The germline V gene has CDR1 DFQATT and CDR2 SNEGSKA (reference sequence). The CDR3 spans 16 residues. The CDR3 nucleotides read TGCAGTGCTAGAGATGAGGGATCCTTCGCCAAAAACATTCAGTACTTC. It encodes CSARDEGSFAKNIQYF.

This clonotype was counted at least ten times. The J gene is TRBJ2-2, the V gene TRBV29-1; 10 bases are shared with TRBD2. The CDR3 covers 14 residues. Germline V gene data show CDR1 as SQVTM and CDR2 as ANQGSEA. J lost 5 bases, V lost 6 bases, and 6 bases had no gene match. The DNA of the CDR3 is TGCAGCGTCGACACTAGCGGGATTACCGGGGAGCTGTTTTTT. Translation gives CSVDTSGITGELFF.

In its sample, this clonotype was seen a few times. The CDR3 DNA reads as TGTGCTAGTGGTTCGGGACAGGGAGATTCACCCCTCCACTTT. It codes for CASGSGQGDSPLHF. This rearrangement joins TRBV12-5 to TRBJ1-6, with 9 bases aligning to TRBD1. The CDR3 totals 14 residues. Germline trimming cut 4 bases from V and 8 bases from J; bases unmatched to any gene: 3. Germline loops: CDR1 LGHNT, CDR2 FRNRAP. Full variable domain (outside the CDR3, taken from reference TRBV12-5 and TRBJ1-6): DARVTQTPRHKVTEMGQEVTMRCQPILGHNTVFWYRQTMMQGLELLAYFRNRAPLDDSGMPKDRFSAEMPDATLATLKIQPSEPRDSAVYFCASGSGQGDSPLHFGNGTRLTVT.

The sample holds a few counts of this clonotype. The CDR3 nucleotides are TGTGCCAGCGAGGTAGCGGGGACCTACAATGAGCAGTTCTTC. Its protein is CASEVAGTYNEQFF. The rearrangement uses TRBV5-4 and TRBJ2-1; 8 bases are a match to TRBD2. Germline V gene data show CDR1 as SGHNT and CDR2 as YYREEE (reference sequence). The CDR3 length is 14 residues. V dropped 7 bases and J dropped 2; count of bases not matched to a gene: 5.

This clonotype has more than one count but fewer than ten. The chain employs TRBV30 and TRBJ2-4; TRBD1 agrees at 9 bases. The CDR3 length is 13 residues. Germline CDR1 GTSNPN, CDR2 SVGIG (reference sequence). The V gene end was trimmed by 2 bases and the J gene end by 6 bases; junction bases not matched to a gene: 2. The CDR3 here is CAWSRTGANIQYF. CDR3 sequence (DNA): TGTGCCTGGAGTCGGACAGGGGCAAACATTCAGTACTTC.

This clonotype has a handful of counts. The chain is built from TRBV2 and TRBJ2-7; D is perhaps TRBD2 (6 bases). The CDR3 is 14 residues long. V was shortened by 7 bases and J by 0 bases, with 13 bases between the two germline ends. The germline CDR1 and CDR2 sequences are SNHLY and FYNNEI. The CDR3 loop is CASTRAGSSYEQYF. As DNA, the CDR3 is TGTGCCAGCACCCGGGCGGGGAGCTCCTACGAGCAGTACTTC.

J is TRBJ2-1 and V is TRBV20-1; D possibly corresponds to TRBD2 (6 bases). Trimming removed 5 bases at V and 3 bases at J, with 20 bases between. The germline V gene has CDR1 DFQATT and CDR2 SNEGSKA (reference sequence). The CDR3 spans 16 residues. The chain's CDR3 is CSAPAIPGVIYNEQFF. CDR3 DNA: TGCAGTGCTCCGGCAATACCGGGGGTAATCTACAATGAGCAGTTCTTC.

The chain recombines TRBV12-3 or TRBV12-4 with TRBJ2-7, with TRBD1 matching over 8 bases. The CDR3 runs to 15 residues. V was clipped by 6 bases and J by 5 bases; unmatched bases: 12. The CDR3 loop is CASSEGQGLSHEQYF. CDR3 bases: TGTGCCAGCAGCGAAGGACAGGGTTTGAGTCACGAGCAGTACTTC.

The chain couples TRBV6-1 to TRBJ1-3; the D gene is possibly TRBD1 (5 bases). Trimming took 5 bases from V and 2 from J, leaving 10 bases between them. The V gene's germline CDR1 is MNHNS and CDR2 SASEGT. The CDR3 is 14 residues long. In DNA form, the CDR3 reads TGTGCCAGCAGTACGCAGGGTGCTGGAAACACCATATATTTT. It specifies CASSTQGAGNTIYF.

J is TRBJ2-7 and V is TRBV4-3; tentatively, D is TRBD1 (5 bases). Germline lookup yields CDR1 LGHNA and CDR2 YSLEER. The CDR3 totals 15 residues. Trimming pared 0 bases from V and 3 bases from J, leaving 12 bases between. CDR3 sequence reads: CASSQDHDRLYEQYF. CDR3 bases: TGCGCCAGCAGCCAAGATCATGACAGACTCTACGAGCAGTACTTC.

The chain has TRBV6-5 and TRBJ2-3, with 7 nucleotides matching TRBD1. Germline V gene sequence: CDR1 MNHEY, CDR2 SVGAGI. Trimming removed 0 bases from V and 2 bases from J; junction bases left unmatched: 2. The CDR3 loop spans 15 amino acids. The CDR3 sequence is CASSYSGTVTDTQYF. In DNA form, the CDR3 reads TGTGCCAGCAGTTACTCCGGGACAGTCACAGATACGCAGTATTTT.

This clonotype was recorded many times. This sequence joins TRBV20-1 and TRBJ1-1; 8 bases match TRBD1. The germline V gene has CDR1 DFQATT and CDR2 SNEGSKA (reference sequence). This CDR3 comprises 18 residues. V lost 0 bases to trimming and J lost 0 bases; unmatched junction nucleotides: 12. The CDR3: CSARDPGQVFVVNTEAFF. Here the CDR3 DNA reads TGCAGTGCTAGAGATCCGGGACAGGTCTTTGTTGTGAACACTGAAGCTTTCTTT.

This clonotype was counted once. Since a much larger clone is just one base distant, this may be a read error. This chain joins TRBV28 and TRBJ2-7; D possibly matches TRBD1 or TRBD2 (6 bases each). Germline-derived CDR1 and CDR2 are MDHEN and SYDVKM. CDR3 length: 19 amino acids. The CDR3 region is CASSPVRGAGLGVSYERYF. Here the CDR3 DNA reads TGTGCCAGCAGTCCGGTAAGGGGGGCTGGCCTGGGAGTCAGCTACGAGCGGTACTTC. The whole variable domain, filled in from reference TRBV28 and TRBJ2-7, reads DVKVTQSSRYLVKRTGEKVFLECVQDMDHENMFWYRQDPGLGLRLIYFSYDVKMKEKGDIPEGYSVSREKKERFSLILESASTNQTSMYLCASSPVRGAGLGVSYERYFGPGTRLTVT.